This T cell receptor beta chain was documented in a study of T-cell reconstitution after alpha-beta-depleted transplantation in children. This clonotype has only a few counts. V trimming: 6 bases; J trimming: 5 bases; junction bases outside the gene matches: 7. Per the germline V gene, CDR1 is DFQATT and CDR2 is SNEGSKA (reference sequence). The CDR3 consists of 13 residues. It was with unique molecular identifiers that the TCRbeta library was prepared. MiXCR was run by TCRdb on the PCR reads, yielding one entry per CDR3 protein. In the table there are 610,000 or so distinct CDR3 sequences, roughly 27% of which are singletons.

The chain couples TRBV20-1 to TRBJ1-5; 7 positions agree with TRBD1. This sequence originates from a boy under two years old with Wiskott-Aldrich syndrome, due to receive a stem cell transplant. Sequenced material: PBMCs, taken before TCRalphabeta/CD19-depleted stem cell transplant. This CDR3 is CSAHGQVDQPQHF. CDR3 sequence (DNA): TGCAGTGCCCATGGACAGGTCGATCAGCCCCAGCATTTT.